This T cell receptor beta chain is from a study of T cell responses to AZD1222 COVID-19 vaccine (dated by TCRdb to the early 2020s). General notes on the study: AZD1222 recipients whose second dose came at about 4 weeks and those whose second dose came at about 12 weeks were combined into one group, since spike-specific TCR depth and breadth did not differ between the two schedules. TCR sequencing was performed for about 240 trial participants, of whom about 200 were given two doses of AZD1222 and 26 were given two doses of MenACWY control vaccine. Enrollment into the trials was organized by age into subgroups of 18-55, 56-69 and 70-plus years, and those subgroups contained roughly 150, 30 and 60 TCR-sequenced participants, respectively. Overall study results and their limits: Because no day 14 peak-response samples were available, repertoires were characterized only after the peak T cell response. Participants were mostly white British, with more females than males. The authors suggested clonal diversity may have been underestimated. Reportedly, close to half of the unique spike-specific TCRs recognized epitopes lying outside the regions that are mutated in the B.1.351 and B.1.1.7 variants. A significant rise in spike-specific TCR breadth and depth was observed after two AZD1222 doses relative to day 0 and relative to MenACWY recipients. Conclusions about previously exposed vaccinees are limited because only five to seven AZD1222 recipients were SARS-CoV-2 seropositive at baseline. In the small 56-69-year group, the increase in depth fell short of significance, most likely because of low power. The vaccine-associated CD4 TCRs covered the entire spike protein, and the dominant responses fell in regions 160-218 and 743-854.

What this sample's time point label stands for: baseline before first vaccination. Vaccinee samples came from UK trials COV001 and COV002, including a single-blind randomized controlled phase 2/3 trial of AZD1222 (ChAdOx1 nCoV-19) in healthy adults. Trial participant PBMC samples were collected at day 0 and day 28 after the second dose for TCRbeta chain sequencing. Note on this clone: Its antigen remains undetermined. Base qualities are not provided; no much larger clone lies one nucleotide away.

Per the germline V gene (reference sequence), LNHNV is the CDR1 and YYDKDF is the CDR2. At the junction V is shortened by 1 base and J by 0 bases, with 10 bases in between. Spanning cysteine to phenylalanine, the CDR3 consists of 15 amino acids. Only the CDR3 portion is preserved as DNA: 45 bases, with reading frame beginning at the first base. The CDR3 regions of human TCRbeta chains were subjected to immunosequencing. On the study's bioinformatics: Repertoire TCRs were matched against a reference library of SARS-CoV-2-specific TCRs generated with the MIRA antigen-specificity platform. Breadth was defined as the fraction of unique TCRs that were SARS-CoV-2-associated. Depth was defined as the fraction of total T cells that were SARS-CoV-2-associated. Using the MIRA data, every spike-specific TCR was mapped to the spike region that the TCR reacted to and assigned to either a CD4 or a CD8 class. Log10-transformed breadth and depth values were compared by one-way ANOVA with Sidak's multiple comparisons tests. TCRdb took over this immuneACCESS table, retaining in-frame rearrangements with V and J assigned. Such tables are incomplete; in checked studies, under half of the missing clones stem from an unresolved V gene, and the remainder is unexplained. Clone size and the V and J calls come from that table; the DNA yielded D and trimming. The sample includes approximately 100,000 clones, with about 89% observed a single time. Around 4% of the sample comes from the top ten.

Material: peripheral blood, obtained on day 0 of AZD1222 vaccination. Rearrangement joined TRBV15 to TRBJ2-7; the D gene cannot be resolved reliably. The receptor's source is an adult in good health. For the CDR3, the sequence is CATSRGASRSYEQYF. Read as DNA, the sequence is TGTGCCACCAGCAGAGGCGCGAGCCGCTCCTACGAGCAGTACTTC.